This T cell receptor (beta chain) was recovered during a study of cytomegalovirus exposure and HLA in healthy donors. Points from the study as a whole: V- and J-gene trimming of TCR beta was linked (in a later analysis) to a missense DCLRE1C variant. Beyond CMV serostatus, there was no information to go on about immune exposure. TCR association rates varied by HLA locus in a later analysis, with DRB1 highest and HLA-C lowest.

The V gene end was trimmed by 5 bases and the J gene end by 7 bases; junction bases not matched to a gene: 14. This CDR3 is 18 amino acids long. The V gene's germline CDR1 is SEHNR and CDR2 FQNEAQ (reference sequence). With respect to this clone: What it binds is not known.

A multiplex PCR was run with 60 Vbeta primers and 13 Jbeta primers. The assay was immunoSEQ multiplex PCR, and TCRdb's table has in-frame clones only and misses some. Counted here are about 270,000 clones, approximately 70% occurring once; the ten biggest clones make up approximately 2.5%. V usage is TRBV7-9 and J usage is TRBJ2-2, with 12 bases identical to TRBD2. Sample: PBMCs. This sequence was found in a female donor in good health and CMV-seronegative. As DNA, the CDR3 is TGTGCCAGCAGCCCACCCCCGGCTAGCGGGAGGGCCTTCGGGGAGCTGTTTTTT. This translates into CASSPPPASGRAFGELFF.